Each of the 7 T cell receptor beta chains below was sequenced from the same sample in a study of CD8 T cells in Susac syndrome. RNA amounts of about 0.5 to 1 ug underwent reverse transcription with random hexamers. TCRdb fed the immunoSEQ multiplex PCR reads into MiXCR, producing one record per CDR3 protein. The profile shows some 200,000 distinct CDR3 sequences, just under 95% of them singletons. Material: CD8+ T cells from PBMCs. The receptors originated from a human donor with Susac syndrome.

The chain employs TRBV28 and TRBJ2-1; D remains unclear. V lost 5 bases, J lost 6 bases, and 8 bases lay in between. The CDR3 runs to 12 residues. Germline V CDR1 and CDR2: MDHEN, SYDVKM. The CDR3 is CASSRRGNEQFF. CDR3 in DNA: TGTGCCAGCAGTCGACGAGGCAATGAGCAGTTCTTC.

In this sample, this clonotype turned up once. V and J are TRBV28 and TRBJ1-5; possible D gene TRBD1, 6 bases. The V gene's germline CDR1 is MDHEN and CDR2 SYDVKM. There are 14 residues in the CDR3. V was trimmed by 4 bases and J by 5 bases, leaving 12 bases between them. The CDR3 here is CASSSHNRDQPQHF. The CDR3 DNA reads TGTGCCAGCAGTTCCCACAACAGGGATCAGCCCCAGCATTTT.

V is TRBV6-6 and J is TRBJ2-3; the match to TRBD2 covers 7 bases. The germline CDR1 and CDR2 sequences are MNHNY and SVGAGI (reference sequence). V lost 6 bases to trimming and J lost 2 bases; unmatched junction nucleotides: 8. This CDR3 is 15 amino acids long. This CDR3 is CASSPFAGVTDTQYF. The CDR3 DNA reads as TGTGCCAGCAGCCCCTTCGCGGGGGTCACAGATACGCAGTATTTT.

V is TRBV29-1 and J is TRBJ2-5, with TRBD1 identical over 9 bases. The trim removed 6 bases at V and 4 bases at J, leaving 6 bases unmatched. The germline V gene encodes CDR1 SQVTM and CDR2 ANQGSEA. This CDR3 is built from 13 residues. CDR3 nucleotide sequence: TGCAGCGTACTAAACAGGGGGCCAGAGACCCAGTACTTC. The encoded protein is CSVLNRGPETQYF.

This chain connects TRBV3-1 to TRBJ2-7; D gene unclear. This CDR3 comprises 11 residues. CDR1 and CDR2 (germline): LGHDT, YNNKEL (reference sequence). The V end lost 3 bases, the J end lost 3 bases, and 3 bases lay between the germline ends. The CDR3 loop reads CASSQDYEQYF. The CDR3 DNA sequence: TGTGCCAGCAGCCAGGACTACGAGCAGTACTTC.

This rearrangement joins TRBV13 to TRBJ2-1; maybe TRBD1 (7 bases). CDR1 and CDR2 (germline): PRHDT, FYEKMQ (reference sequence). The CDR3 consists of 15 residues. The germline V and J ends were trimmed by 3 bases and 6 bases, with 15 bases remaining between them. The CDR3 sequence is CASSLEQGRINEQFF. The CDR3 region has the DNA TGTGCCAGCAGCTTGGAACAGGGGAGGATCAATGAGCAGTTCTTC.

The chain employs TRBV9 and TRBJ1-2; D may be TRBD1 (5 bases). The CDR3 covers 15 residues. V gave up 6 bases and J gave up 2 bases, with 17 bases separating them. Germline assignment: CDR1 SGDLS and CDR2 YYNGEE. The CDR3 DNA is TGTGCCAGCACCGCCACCTACACAGGAAACTATGGCTACACCTTC. The encoded protein is CASTATYTGNYGYTF.